In this sample, the clone carrying this T cell receptor (beta chain) turned up a few times. The target antigen is unknown. The CDR3 totals 15 residues. From germline, CDR1 is WSHSY and CDR2 SAAADI. The V and J ends lost 6 bases and 7 bases, in that order; junction bases with no gene match: 13. Reverse transcribing all isolated RNA meant expressed TCRB transcripts were sequenced. The data were produced by immunoSEQ multiplex PCR, yet TCRdb's version contains in-frame clones alone and is incomplete. The repertoire consists of approximately 250,000 clones, with 11% occurring once and the leading ten covering around 0.017%. A heparinised blood draw that averaged about 120 mL was obtained once from each donor. A CD45RO/CCR7/CD25/CD127/CD95/CD27 panel sorted naive, central memory, regulatory and stem cell-like memory CD4+ cells. The source of the sample is a study of beta chain features in type 1 diabetes. The wider study: The patient and healthy donor groups were comparable for age, gender and cell yields.

The study's findings and limits: Moderate yet significant TCRB CDR3 shortening was seen in Type 1 diabetes patients in all four CD4+ subsets.

The source of this sequence is a man in his thirties or forties with type 1 diabetes. V and J are TRBV10-2 and TRBJ2-7; 9 bases are a match to TRBD1. Material for sequencing was naive CD4+ T cells from blood. The CDR3 region has the DNA TGCGCCAGCAGCGCCCTGGCGGGACAGGGATGGGAGCAGTACTTC. It is translated as CASSALAGQGWEQYF.